Described below is a single T cell receptor (beta chain) sequence and its context. The germline V and J ends were trimmed by 1 base and 6 bases, with 22 bases remaining between them. The germline V gene encodes CDR1 KGHSH and CDR2 LQKENI. CDR3 length equals 17 residues. This sample stems from a study of blood T cells in healthy people across ages. The overall study: Template switching retrieved approximately one barcoded beta molecule for each two T cells.

With a J-beta primer mix and a sample-barcoded 5' primer, a second PCR ran about 7 to 11 cycles. Via MiXCR, TCRdb re-called the 5' RACE reads, giving one row per CDR3 protein. The sample holds fewer than 800,000 distinct CDR3 sequences, 49% seen once. This sequence was found in a woman between 55 and 75 years old in good health. Sequenced: blood. This chain links TRBV18 with TRBJ2-7; tentatively, D is TRBD2 (5 bases). CDR3 DNA sequence: TGTGCCAGCTCACCACGAGGGCTGGGGATAACTGGATCCGAGCAGTACTTC. It yields the protein CASSPRGLGITGSEQYF. The complete variable domain, with remaining parts taken from reference TRBV18 and TRBJ2-7, reads NAGVMQNPRHLVRRRGQEARLRCSPMKGHSHVYWYRQLPEEGLKFMVYLQKENIIDESGMPKERFSAEFPKEGPSILRIQQVVRGDSAAYFCASSPRGLGITGSEQYFGPGTRLTVT.